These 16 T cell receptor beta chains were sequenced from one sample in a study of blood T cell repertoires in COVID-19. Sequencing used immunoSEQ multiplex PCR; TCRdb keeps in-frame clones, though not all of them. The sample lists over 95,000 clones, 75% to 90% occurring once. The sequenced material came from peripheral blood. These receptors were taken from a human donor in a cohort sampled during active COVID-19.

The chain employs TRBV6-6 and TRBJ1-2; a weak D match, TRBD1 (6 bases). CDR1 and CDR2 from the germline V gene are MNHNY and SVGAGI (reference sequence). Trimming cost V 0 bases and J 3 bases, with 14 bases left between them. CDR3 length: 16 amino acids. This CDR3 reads CASSYSRGRGHYGYTF. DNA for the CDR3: TGTGCCAGCAGTTACTCAAGGGGCAGGGGTCACTATGGCTACACCTTC.

The CDR3, as DNA: TGTGCCAGTAGTATCCCGGGAGCGGTTGGGGCCAACGTCCTGACTTTC. Encoded protein: CASSIPGAVGANVLTF. V usage is TRBV19 and J usage is TRBJ2-6, with D tentatively TRBD2 (6 bases). The CDR3 spans 16 residues. Germline V lookup: CDR1 LNHDA, CDR2 SQIVND (reference sequence). The V end was cut by 3 bases, the J end by 3 bases, with 12 bases between.

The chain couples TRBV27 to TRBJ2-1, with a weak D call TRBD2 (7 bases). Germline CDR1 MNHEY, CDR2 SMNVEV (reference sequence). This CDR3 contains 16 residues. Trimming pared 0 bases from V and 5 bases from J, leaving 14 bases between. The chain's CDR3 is CASSLSPRGGHNEQFF. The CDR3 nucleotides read TGTGCCAGCAGTTTATCGCCTAGGGGGGGACACAATGAGCAGTTCTTC.

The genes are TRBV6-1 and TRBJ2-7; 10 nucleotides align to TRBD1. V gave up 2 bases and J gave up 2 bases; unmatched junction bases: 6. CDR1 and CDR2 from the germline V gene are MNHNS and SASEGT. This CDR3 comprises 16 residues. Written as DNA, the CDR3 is TGTGCCAGCAGTGAATCTGGGACAGGGGTTCCCTACGAGCAGTACTTC. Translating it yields CASSESGTGVPYEQYF.

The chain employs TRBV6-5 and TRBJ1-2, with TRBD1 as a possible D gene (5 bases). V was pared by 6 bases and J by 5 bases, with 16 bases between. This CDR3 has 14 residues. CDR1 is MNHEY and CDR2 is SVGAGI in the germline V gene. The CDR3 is CASRQGVNSYGYTF. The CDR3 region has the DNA TGTGCCAGCAGGCAAGGGGTTAATAGTTATGGCTACACCTTC.

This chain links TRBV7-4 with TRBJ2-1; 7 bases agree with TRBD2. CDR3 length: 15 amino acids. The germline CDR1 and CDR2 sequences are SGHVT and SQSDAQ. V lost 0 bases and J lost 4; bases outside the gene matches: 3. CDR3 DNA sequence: TGTGCCAGCAGCTTAGCGAGGACTAGTTACAATGAGCAGTTCTTC. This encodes CASSLARTSYNEQFF.

DNA of the CDR3: TGTGCCAGTAGTATATCCCGGGACAGGGGCTACAATGAGCAGTTCTTC. It yields the protein CASSISRDRGYNEQFF. The chain is built from TRBV19 and TRBJ2-1; 10 nucleotides agree with TRBD1. Germline V gene sequence: CDR1 LNHDA, CDR2 SQIVND (reference sequence). Germline trimming cut 2 bases from V and 3 bases from J; bases unmatched to any gene: 4. This CDR3 region has 16 residues.

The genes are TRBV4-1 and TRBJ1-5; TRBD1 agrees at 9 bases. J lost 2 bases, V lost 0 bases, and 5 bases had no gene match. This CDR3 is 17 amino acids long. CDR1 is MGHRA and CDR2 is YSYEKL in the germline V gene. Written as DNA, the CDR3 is TGCGCCAGCAGCCAAGATGAGACAGGGGGAGGCAATCAGCCCCAGCATTTT. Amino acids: CASSQDETGGGNQPQHF.

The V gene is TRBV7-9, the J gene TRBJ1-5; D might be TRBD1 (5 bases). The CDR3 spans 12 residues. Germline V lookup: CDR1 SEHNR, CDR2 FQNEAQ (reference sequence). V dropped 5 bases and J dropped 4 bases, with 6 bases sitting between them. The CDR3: CASSPGNQPQHF. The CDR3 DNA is TGTGCCAGCAGCCCAGGGAATCAGCCCCAGCATTTT.

DNA for the CDR3: TGTGCCATCAGTGAGGGGGGAAGACTAGCTGAAAAACTGTTTTTT. It translates to CAISEGGRLAEKLFF. The chain combines TRBV10-3 with TRBJ1-4, with a possible D match to TRBD1 (5 bases). Germline loops: CDR1 ENHRY, CDR2 SYGVKD. This CDR3 spans 15 amino acids. With 2 bases removed from V and 7 bases from J, the gap between germline ends came to 14 bases.

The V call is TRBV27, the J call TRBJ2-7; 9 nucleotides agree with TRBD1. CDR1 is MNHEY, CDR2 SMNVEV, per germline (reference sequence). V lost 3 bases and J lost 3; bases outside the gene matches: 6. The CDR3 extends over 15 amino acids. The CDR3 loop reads CASSFVGQGYYEQYF. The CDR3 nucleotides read TGTGCCAGCAGTTTTGTCGGACAGGGGTACTACGAGCAGTACTTC.

In DNA, the CDR3 is TGTGCCAGCAGAGGCTCGGGACAGGTTGATTCACCCCTCCACTTT. Its translation is CASRGSGQVDSPLHF. The rearrangement uses TRBV6-5 and TRBJ1-6, with TRBD1 matching 8 bases. Unmatched junction bases numbered 9, after V lost 6 bases and J lost 8 bases. Germline V gene data show CDR1 as MNHEY and CDR2 as SVGAGI. This CDR3 region has 15 residues.

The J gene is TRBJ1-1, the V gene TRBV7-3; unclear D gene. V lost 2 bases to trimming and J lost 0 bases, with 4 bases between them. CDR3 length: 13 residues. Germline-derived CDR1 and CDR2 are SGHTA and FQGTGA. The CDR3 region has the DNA TGTGCCAGCAGCTTACAGATGAACACTGAAGCTTTCTTT. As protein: CASSLQMNTEAFF.

The chain's CDR3 is CAWSVTGSQPQHF. The CDR3 DNA is TGTGCCTGGAGTGTCACAGGGAGTCAGCCCCAGCATTTT. This chain joins TRBV30 and TRBJ1-5; D might be TRBD1 (6 bases). V lost 0 bases and J 6 bases, leaving 9 bases between the germline ends. The CDR3 is 13 amino acids. CDR1 GTSNPN and CDR2 SVGIG come from the germline V gene (reference sequence).

CDR3 in amino acids: CASSPADSNQPQHF. In DNA form, the CDR3 reads TGTGCCAGCAGCCCCGCGGACAGTAATCAGCCCCAGCATTTT. This chain uses TRBV7-2 with TRBJ1-5; TRBD1 is a possible D gene (6 bases). The CDR3 has 14 amino acids. Per germline, CDR1 SGHTA and CDR2 FQGNSA. Between the trimmed V and J ends, which lost 5 bases and 4 bases, there was a span of 12 bases.

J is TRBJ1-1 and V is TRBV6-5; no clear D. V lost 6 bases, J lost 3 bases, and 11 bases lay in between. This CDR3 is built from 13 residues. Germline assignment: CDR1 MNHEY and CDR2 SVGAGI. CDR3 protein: CASRGSPDTEAFF. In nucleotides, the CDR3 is TGTGCCAGCAGGGGGAGTCCGGACACTGAAGCTTTCTTT.